The T cell receptor beta chain under discussion was sequenced for a study of cytomegalovirus exposure and HLA in healthy donors. The PCR contained 60 Vbeta and 13 Jbeta primers. Clones were sequenced by immunoSEQ multiplex PCR, and TCRdb holds only the in-frame ones, with some missing. Of under 200,000 clones in the sample, around 63% were seen once. Trimming left V 3 bases short and J 3 bases short, with 12 bases between. The CDR3 consists of 14 residues. Germline V gene lookup returns CDR1 SGDLS and CDR2 YYNGEE. The chain is built from TRBV9 and TRBJ1-1; D call uncertain. The material sequenced was PBMCs. The clonotype was recovered from a woman aged 18-35 years in good health and CMV-seropositive. The CDR3, as DNA: TGTGCCAGCAGCGCTGAGGGCAAGGACACTGAAGCTTTCTTT. This gives the protein CASSAEGKDTEAFF.